A single sample gave rise to the 16 T cell receptor beta chains below, sequenced in a study of PD-1 blockade in classical Hodgkin lymphoma (dated by TCRdb to the early 2020s). To prepare the library, the immunoSEQ multiplex PCR assay was applied. This immuneACCESS table, as held by TCRdb, lists in-frame sequences with V and J called but not all clones. Of the missing ones, under half trace to an unresolved V gene in checked studies; the others have no known cause. Present in this sample are around 31,000 clones, about 70% of which were seen just once. Around 3.7% of the sample lies in the top ten. The time point label, as the study defines it: cycle 2 day 1 (C2D1) of nivolumab. All trial patients had relapsed after autologous stem cell transplantation, with cohorts A, B and C differing in prior brentuximab vedotin exposure. The sample was peripheral blood mononuclear cells (PBMCs), taken before the second cycle of nivolumab. The receptors here all came from a human donor with classical Hodgkin lymphoma.

This chain connects TRBV4-1 to TRBJ2-2, with 8 bases that match TRBD2. There are 14 residues in the CDR3. With V trimmed by 4 bases and J by 4 bases, 2 bases remained unmatched. CDR1 and CDR2 from the germline V gene are MGHRA and YSYEKL. The chain's CDR3 is CASSRTSGTGELFF. The CDR3, as DNA: TGCGCCAGCAGCCGAACTAGCGGCACCGGGGAGCTGTTTTTT.

The chain links TRBV10-1 to TRBJ2-3, with a possible D match to TRBD2 (5 bases). V gave up 0 bases and J gave up 0 bases, with 10 bases separating them. The CDR3 runs to 16 residues. Germline CDR1 and CDR2: WNHNN and SYGVQD (reference sequence). The CDR3 bases are TGCGCCAGCAGTGAGTCAGGCAGGACTAGCACAGATACGCAGTATTTT. Protein product: CASSESGRTSTDTQYF.

Remarks on this clone: The sample contains more than one DNA sequence encoding this CDR3. The gene calls are TRBV6-1 and TRBJ1-2, with 9 positions matching TRBD1. With V trimmed by 3 bases and J by 5 bases, 4 bases remained unmatched. Germline assignment: CDR1 MNHNS and CDR2 SASEGT. There are 14 residues in the CDR3. The CDR3 DNA reads as TGTGCCAGCAGTGAGGAGGGACAGGGTTATGGCTACACCTTC. It encodes CASSEEGQGYGYTF.

Note on this clone: Sequence at one end of the junction differs from germline and may be a read error. The chain recombines TRBV7-2 with TRBJ1-2, with TRBD1 identical over 7 bases. The germline V gene has CDR1 SGHTA and CDR2 FQGNSA. This CDR3 has 16 residues. This CDR3 reads CASSQEEGQLNYGYTF. CDR3 sequence (DNA): TGCGCCAGCAGCCAAGAAGAGGGACAGCTTAACTATGGCTACACCTTC.

In its sample, this clone was seen a few times. This chain links TRBV6-5 with TRBJ2-1; no reliable D call. Trimming left V 6 bases short and J 4 bases short, with 10 bases between. CDR3 length: 13 residues. CDR1 is MNHEY and CDR2 is SVGAGI in the germline V gene. CDR3 in DNA: TGTGCCAGCAGCCTCACAGAATACAATGAGCAGTTCTTC. It yields the protein CASSLTEYNEQFF.

This chain links TRBV7-2 with TRBJ1-2; D unresolved. Trimming stripped 1 base from V and 7 bases from J, with 7 bases between. Germline values: CDR1 SGHTA, CDR2 FQGNSA. The CDR3 spans 12 residues. CDR3 DNA sequence: TGTGCCAGCAGCTTAGAGGTCGGTGGCTACACCTTC. This translates into CASSLEVGGYTF.

This chain uses TRBV29-1 with TRBJ1-1; 7 nucleotides align to TRBD1. CDR3 length: 13 amino acids. The germline V gene encodes CDR1 SQVTM and CDR2 ANQGSEA. After removal of 5 bases from V and 4 bases from J, the junction contained 7 bases not matched to a gene. CDR3 DNA: TGCAGCGTTCGGAGACAGGGACCCACTGAAGCTTTCTTT. This sequence encodes CSVRRQGPTEAFF. Supplemented by reference TRBV29-1 and TRBJ1-1, the full variable domain reads SAVISQKPSRDICQRGTSLTIQCQVDSQVTMMFWYRQQPGQSLTLIATANQGSEATYESGFVIDKFPISRPNLTFSTLTVSNMSPEDSSIYLCSVRRQGPTEAFFGQGTRLTVV.

In this sample, this clone turned up a few times. The chain is built from TRBV5-1 and TRBJ2-1, with D perhaps TRBD2 (5 bases). The CDR3 totals 15 residues. V was cut by 2 bases and J by 0 bases, with 9 bases left in between. Per the germline V gene, CDR1 is SGHRS and CDR2 is YFSETQ. As DNA, the CDR3 is TGCGCCAGCAGCTTTAGCGCGAGCTCCTACAATGAGCAGTTCTTC. This translates into CASSFSASSYNEQFF.

The chain combines TRBV5-1 with TRBJ2-1; 11 nucleotides line up with TRBD2. V shed 1 base and J 5 bases; nucleotides not matched to a gene: 5. Per the germline V gene, CDR1 is SGHRS and CDR2 is YFSETQ. This CDR3 is built from 16 residues. The chain's CDR3 is CASSLLTSGSHNEQFF. CDR3 in DNA: TGCGCCAGCAGCTTGTTAACTAGCGGGAGCCACAATGAGCAGTTCTTC.

The chain is built from TRBV5-1 and TRBJ2-5; a possible D gene is TRBD2 (5 bases). Trimming took 4 bases from V and 1 from J, leaving 20 bases between them. CDR1 SGHRS and CDR2 YFSETQ come from the germline V gene. This CDR3 contains 17 residues. As DNA, the CDR3 is TGCGCCAGCAGCCCTTTCTTTCGGACGGGAACCCAAGAGACCCAGTACTTC. Amino acids: CASSPFFRTGTQETQYF.

Concerning this clone itself: At one of its ends the junction is not consistent with the germline gene, which may arise from a read error. The chain joins TRBV7-7 to TRBJ2-5; D might be TRBD1 or TRBD2, each matching 5 bases. Germline assignment: CDR1 SSHAT and CDR2 FNYEAQ (reference sequence). The CDR3 covers 14 residues. The CDR3 nucleotides read TGTGCTAGCAGTCTTGAGGGGCAGTGGAAGACCCAGTACTTC. It codes for CASSLEGQWKTQYF.

The chain uses TRBV21-1 and TRBJ2-3. TRBV21-1 is shown as a pseudogene. The CDR3 loop spans 16 amino acids. The chain's CDR3 is CASSKGSAPSTDTQYF. DNA for the CDR3: TGTGCCAGCAGCAAAGGATCAGCTCCCAGCACAGATACGCAGTATTTT.

The V and J genes are TRBV29-1 and TRBJ1-4, with a tentative D call TRBD1 (5 bases). Germline lookup yields CDR1 SQVTM and CDR2 ANQGSEA. This CDR3 spans 13 amino acids. V lost 8 bases to trimming and J lost 8 bases, with 18 bases between them. The CDR3 DNA sequence: TGCAGCTTTAGGGGTTCTTCTTACGAAAAACTGTTTTTT. Protein: CSFRGSSYEKLFF.

As to this clone: This specimen includes other DNA sequences encoding the same CDR3. The V and J genes are TRBV9 and TRBJ2-1; D remains ambiguous. V lost 0 bases to trimming and J lost 2 bases, with 6 bases between them. The CDR3 is made up of 14 amino acids. CDR1 is SGDLS, CDR2 YYNGEE, per germline. The CDR3 region has the DNA TGTGCCAGCAGCGTAGGTGGCACCTACAATGAGCAGTTCTTC. As protein: CASSVGGTYNEQFF. The full variable domain, with the rest looked up from reference TRBV9 and TRBJ2-1, is DSGVTQTPKHLITATGQRVTLRCSPRSGDLSVYWYQQSLDQGLQFLIQYYNGEERAKGNILERFSAQQFPDLHSELNLSSLELGDSALYFCASSVGGTYNEQFFGPGTRLTVL.

V gene TRBV7-3 combines with J gene TRBJ2-7; D gene unclear. Germline V lookup: CDR1 SGHTA, CDR2 FQGTGA. This CDR3 is 14 amino acids long. V was pared by 0 bases and J by 1 base, with 7 bases between. CDR3 region: CASSLTAYSYEQYF. The CDR3 nucleotides read TGTGCCAGCAGCTTAACGGCGTATTCCTACGAGCAGTACTTC.

The chain uses TRBV5-1 and TRBJ2-7; 8 bases match TRBD1. Germline CDR1 reads SGHRS; CDR2 reads YFSETQ. The CDR3 runs 15 residues. J lost 5 bases, V lost 2 bases, and 9 bases had no gene match. CDR3 DNA: TGCGCCAGCAGCTTCCTAACAGGGGGACGGAACGAGCAGTACTTC. It translates to CASSFLTGGRNEQYF.